This T cell receptor beta chain was profiled in a study of a mutant IDH1 vaccine in newly diagnosed glioma. Study background: The therapy given earlier, which was standard therapy, consisted of radiotherapy, temozolomide, or both, and most of the patients received both.

Sequenced by immunoSEQ multiplex PCR; TCRdb stores in-frame clones only, minus some. This sample yields tens of thousands of clones, of which about 80% are seen a single time; roughly 7.1% belongs to the top ten. General observations from the study: Pseudoprogression seemed unrelated to changes in top peripheral T cell clonotypes.

The time point was: baseline, week 1 (first vaccination visit). As to treatment: pre-vaccination baseline after standard-of-care therapy. Newly diagnosed WHO grade 3 or 4 IDH1-mutant, ATRX-lost astrocytomas were identified in the donors. V lost 2 bases and J 1 base, leaving 14 bases between the germline ends. From germline, CDR1 is MNHEY and CDR2 SVGAGI. This CDR3 spans 16 amino acids. The table lists this clone with a few counts. Its antigen remains unidentified. The sequence came from a woman between 45 and 65 years old with glioma. This specimen consisted of PBMCs, obtained from a glioma patient treated with radiotherapy, temozolomide or both. This chain links TRBV6-5 with TRBJ1-2; possible D gene TRBD1, 5 bases. The CDR3: CASSYLGGRINYGYTF. CDR3 bases: TGTGCCAGCAGTTACCTCGGGGGGAGAATTAACTATGGCTACACCTTC.